What follows are 21 T cell receptor beta chains derived from one specimen sequenced in a study of cytomegalovirus exposure and HLA in healthy donors. In the PCR, 60 Vbeta and 13 Jbeta primers were used. This table comes from immunoSEQ multiplex PCR, and its TCRdb copy is limited to in-frame clones, with some not included. The sample's table shows about 200,000 clones. Sequenced material: PBMCs. The receptors here all came from a girl aged 2 to 10 in good health and CMV-seropositive.

About this clone itself: Sequence at one end of the junction differs from germline and may be a read error. In DNA, the CDR3 is TGCGCCAGCAGCTTGTGGGACAGGGTCTCCCACGAGCAGTACTTC. It yields the protein CASSLWDRVSHEQYF. The chain carries TRBV5-1 and TRBJ2-5, with TRBD1 identical over 9 bases. The DNA end is a closer match to TRBJ2-7, so the J assignment may be wrong. Germline CDR1 SGHRS, CDR2 YFSETQ. This CDR3 contains 15 residues.

The J gene is TRBJ2-2, the V gene TRBV11-2, with D tentatively TRBD2 (5 bases). This CDR3 is built from 15 residues. CDR1 is SGHAT, CDR2 FQNNGV, per germline. Trimming removed 1 base from V and 0 bases from J, with 6 bases in between. The DNA for the CDR3 is TGTGCCAGCAGCTTAGCAGCGGCGAACACCGGGGAGCTGTTTTTT. It yields the protein CASSLAAANTGELFF.

The rearrangement uses TRBV29-1 and TRBJ1-4, with D tentatively TRBD1 (5 bases). The germline gives CDR1 SQVTM, CDR2 ANQGSEA. The germline V and J ends were trimmed by 4 bases and 8 bases, with 14 bases remaining between them. The CDR3 sequence is 13 residues long. The CDR3 region has the DNA TGCAGCGTTGTCCCCAGTACAGGCGAAAAACTGTTTTTT. It specifies CSVVPSTGEKLFF.

The rearrangement joins TRBV19 to TRBJ1-2, with D possibly matching TRBD1 (5 bases). Germline V lookup: CDR1 LNHDA, CDR2 SQIVND (reference sequence). CDR3 size: 13 residues. V lost 6 bases and J 6 bases, leaving 14 bases between the germline ends. The CDR3 region has the DNA TGTGCCAGTAGGCGGGGCGCGGGCCATGGCTACACCTTC. Its protein is CASRRGAGHGYTF. The full variable domain, rest sourced from reference TRBV19 and TRBJ1-2, is DGGITQSPKYLFRKEGQNVTLSCEQNLNHDAMYWYRQDPGQGLRLIYYSQIVNDFQKGDIAEGYSVSREKKESFPLTVTSAQKNPTAFYLCASRRGAGHGYTFGSGTRLTVV.

This sequence joins TRBV5-4 and TRBJ2-7; 9 bases map to TRBD2. Germline CDR1 and CDR2: SGHNT and YYREEE (reference sequence). Trimming took 4 bases from V and 3 from J; bases not matched to a gene: 11. The length of the CDR3 is 16 residues. This chain's CDR3 is CASSRLADSSFYEQYF. CDR3 DNA: TGTGCCAGCAGCCGACTAGCGGACAGCAGTTTCTACGAGCAGTACTTC.

The chain has TRBV30 and TRBJ1-3; tentative D call: TRBD1 (5 bases). V was cut by 4 bases and J by 3 bases, with 19 bases left in between. Germline values: CDR1 GTSNPN, CDR2 SVGIG (reference sequence). There are 16 residues in the CDR3. CDR3 loop: CAWIRDSPASGNTIYF. For the CDR3, the DNA is TGTGCCTGGATCAGAGACAGCCCTGCAAGTGGAAACACCATATATTTT.

The chain carries TRBV5-1 and TRBJ2-1; D might be TRBD2 (6 bases). The germline V gene encodes CDR1 SGHRS and CDR2 YFSETQ. The CDR3 is 15 residues long. The V end was cut by 5 bases, the J end by 4 bases, with 16 bases between. CDR3 protein: CASRVGGREYNEQFF. For the CDR3, the DNA is TGCGCCAGCAGGGTAGGCGGGCGGGAATACAATGAGCAGTTCTTC.

The J gene is TRBJ2-7, the V gene TRBV27; tentatively, D is TRBD1 (6 bases). The germline V gene encodes CDR1 MNHEY and CDR2 SMNVEV (reference sequence). This CDR3 comprises 14 residues. Trimming shortened V by 0 bases and J by 5 bases, and 11 bases separated the two germline ends. CDR3 bases: TGTGCCAGCAGTTTATCACAGGGAATCCACGAGCAGTACTTC. Amino acid sequence: CASSLSQGIHEQYF.

The chain combines TRBV28 with TRBJ2-2; no clear D. Trimming left V 2 bases short and J 6 bases short, with 4 bases between. Per the germline V gene, CDR1 is MDHEN and CDR2 is SYDVKM. This CDR3 has 12 amino acids. The CDR3 reads CASSLRSGELFF. In nucleotides, the CDR3 is TGTGCCAGCAGTTTACGTTCCGGGGAGCTGTTTTTT.

The chain recombines TRBV11-2 with TRBJ2-1; 9 bases are shared with TRBD2. The V gene end was trimmed by 1 base and the J gene end by 7 bases; junction bases not matched to a gene: 8. CDR3 size: 16 residues. CDR1 is SGHAT and CDR2 is FQNNGV in the germline V gene. The CDR3 region is CASSLGVAGDRNEQFF. DNA of the CDR3: TGTGCCAGCAGCTTAGGGGTAGCGGGAGATCGAAATGAGCAGTTCTTC.

This rearrangement joins TRBV29-1 to TRBJ2-7; TRBD2 matches at 8 bases. V shed 1 base and J 6 bases; nucleotides not matched to a gene: 11. The V gene's germline CDR1 is SQVTM and CDR2 ANQGSEA. CDR3 length equals 15 residues. The CDR3 region has the DNA TGCAGCGTTGAAGCTTCCACCGGGAGGGCCCTCGAGCAGTACTTC. As protein: CSVEASTGRALEQYF.

The rearrangement uses TRBV30 and TRBJ1-1; 7 nucleotides line up with TRBD1. Germline V gene data show CDR1 as GTSNPN and CDR2 as SVGIG (reference sequence). This CDR3 comprises 17 residues. The V segment lost 2 bases and the J segment 1 base; nucleotides outside the gene matches: 13. The CDR3 DNA is TGTGCCTGGAGTCACCCACTGACAGGGTACAAGAACACTGAAGCTTTCTTT. Amino acid sequence: CAWSHPLTGYKNTEAFF.

CDR3 loop: CASSPTGTRMYYEQYF. CDR3 DNA sequence: TGTGCCAGTAGTCCTACCGGGACTAGGATGTACTACGAGCAGTACTTC. The gene calls are TRBV19 and TRBJ2-7; 8 bases match TRBD2. This CDR3 is 16 amino acids long. The V gene end was trimmed by 5 bases and the J gene end by 3 bases; junction bases not matched to a gene: 12. Per the germline V gene, CDR1 is LNHDA and CDR2 is SQIVND (reference sequence).

Points on this clone: Other DNA variants within this sample encode the same CDR3. J is TRBJ2-2 and V is TRBV4-1; D perhaps matches TRBD1 (6 bases). V lost 4 bases to trimming and J lost 4 bases, with 13 bases between them. Germline assignment: CDR1 MGHRA and CDR2 YSYEKL. The CDR3 spans 15 residues. CDR3 nucleotide sequence: TGCGCCAGCAGCCCCCTAGAGGGGGTCACCGGGGAGCTGTTTTTT. It encodes CASSPLEGVTGELFF.

The V gene is TRBV11-3, the J gene TRBJ2-5; 10 nucleotides agree with TRBD2. The trim removed 1 base at V and 2 bases at J, leaving 10 bases unmatched. Per the germline V gene, CDR1 is SGHNT and CDR2 is YENEEA. This CDR3 contains 18 residues. The CDR3 reads CASSLGGPTSGRQETQYF. The CDR3 DNA reads TGTGCCAGCAGCTTAGGGGGTCCGACTAGCGGGCGGCAAGAGACCCAGTACTTC.

The chain couples TRBV10-3 to TRBJ2-3; 9 nucleotides match TRBD2. CDR1 and CDR2 (germline): ENHRY, SYGVKD. Trimming took 7 bases from V and 3 from J; bases not matched to a gene: 14. The CDR3 spans 17 residues. The CDR3 DNA sequence: TGTGCCATCACCAAATCGTTGGGACTAGCTGGAACAGATACGCAGTATTTT. Protein: CAITKSLGLAGTDTQYF.

The chain has TRBV6-1 and TRBJ1-1, with D tentatively TRBD1 (6 bases). Germline V gene lookup returns CDR1 MNHNS and CDR2 SASEGT. This CDR3 spans 19 amino acids. Trimming removed 1 base from V and 0 bases from J, with 21 bases in between. In nucleotides, the CDR3 is TGTGCCAGCAGTGAAGGGGCCGCTGGGTTGGGGGCCTTGAACACTGAAGCTTTCTTT. Its translation: CASSEGAAGLGALNTEAFF.

The J gene is TRBJ1-1, the V gene TRBV18; 8 bases map to TRBD1. Per the germline V gene, CDR1 is KGHSH and CDR2 is LQKENI. The J segment lost 0 bases and the V segment lost 2 bases, leaving 11 bases of the junction unmatched. The CDR3 runs 18 residues. Here the CDR3 reads CASSPNLDRGKMNTEAFF. CDR3 in DNA: TGTGCCAGCTCACCAAATCTTGACAGGGGAAAGATGAACACTGAAGCTTTCTTT. Full variable domain (remainder filled in from reference TRBV18 and TRBJ1-1): NAGVMQNPRHLVRRRGQEARLRCSPMKGHSHVYWYRQLPEEGLKFMVYLQKENIIDESGMPKERFSAEFPKEGPSILRIQQVVRGDSAAYFCASSPNLDRGKMNTEAFFGQGTRLTVV.

The CDR3 protein is CASSLVQGTGELFF. DNA of the CDR3: TGTGCCAGCAGTTTAGTTCAGGGGACCGGGGAGCTGTTTTTT. The chain has TRBV27 and TRBJ2-2, with D perhaps matching TRBD1 (6 bases). Germline V gives CDR1 MNHEY, CDR2 SMNVEV (reference sequence). V was cut by 2 bases and J by 5 bases, with 9 bases left in between. The CDR3 sequence is 14 residues long.

This chain connects TRBV2 to TRBJ2-7, with 15 bases aligning to TRBD2. The V gene end was trimmed by 9 bases and the J gene end by 4 bases; junction bases not matched to a gene: 4. CDR3 length: 14 residues. Germline CDR1 is SNHLY and CDR2 is FYNNEI. This chain's CDR3 is CASRTSGRDYEQYF. Here the CDR3 DNA reads TGTGCCAGTCGGACTAGCGGGAGGGATTACGAGCAGTACTTC. Combining the CDR3 with reference TRBV2 and TRBJ2-7 gives the whole variable domain EPEVTQTPSHQVTQMGQEVILRCVPISNHLYFYWYRQILGQKVEFLVSFYNNEISEKSEIFDDQFSVERPDGSNFTLKIRSTKLEDSAMYFCASRTSGRDYEQYFGPGTRLTVT.

The chain couples TRBV7-9 to TRBJ2-2; D remains unclear. Germline V CDR1 and CDR2: SEHNR, FQNEAQ (reference sequence). The CDR3 loop spans 14 amino acids. V was cut by 5 bases and J by 6 bases, with 13 bases left in between. The CDR3, as DNA: TGTGCCAGCAGCCCGGATAGGAGTTCCGGGGAGCTGTTTTTT. Its translation is CASSPDRSSGELFF. The variable domain in full, completed from reference TRBV7-9 and TRBJ2-2, reads DTGVSQNPRHKITKRGQNVTFRCDPISEHNRLYWYRQTLGQGPEFLTYFQNEAQLEKSRLLSDRFSAERPKGSFSTLEIQRTEQGDSAMYLCASSPDRSSGELFFGEGSRLTVL.